The 32 T cell receptor beta chains below all came from one sample that was sequenced in a study of identical twins. TCRdb reprocessed the 5' RACE reads via MiXCR and lists one record per CDR3 protein. This sample has around 1.7 million distinct CDR3 sequences, with less than 35% found just once. Material: cord blood. The source of these receptors is a newborn girl in good health.

The rearrangement uses TRBV30 and TRBJ2-7, with TRBD1 matching 11 bases. Germline CDR1 is GTSNPN and CDR2 is SVGIG (reference sequence). This CDR3 comprises 15 residues. Trimming at V came to 3 bases and at J to 3 bases, leaving 7 bases not matched to a gene. Here the CDR3 DNA reads TGTGCCTGGAGGGCAGCCGGGACAGGGGGCTACGAGCAGTACTTC. Protein: CAWRAAGTGGYEQYF.

This clonotype occurred a few times. The chain uses TRBV6-5 and TRBJ2-3; D may be TRBD2 (5 bases). The CDR3 runs to 13 residues. V gave up 8 bases and J gave up 2 bases, with 11 bases separating them. Germline V lookup: CDR1 MNHEY, CDR2 SVGAGI. CDR3 DNA sequence: TGTGCCAGCCTGAGCGGTCCCACAGATACGCAGTATTTT. This encodes CASLSGPTDTQYF.

The chain carries TRBV20-1 and TRBJ1-2; no firm D call. Germline-derived CDR1 and CDR2 are DFQATT and SNEGSKA (reference sequence). This CDR3 has 14 residues. V lost 0 bases and J 2 bases, leaving 10 bases between the germline ends. In nucleotides, the CDR3 is TGCAGTGCTAGAGATTACAGAGAGAACTATGGCTACACCTTC. It specifies CSARDYRENYGYTF.

This clonotype turned up a few times. The V call is TRBV7-2, the J call TRBJ1-6; D remains unclear. The CDR3 consists of 14 residues. CDR1 and CDR2 from the germline V gene are SGHTA and FQGNSA. V shed 2 bases and J shed 7 bases, with 9 bases lying between them. The CDR3 coding sequence is TGTGCCAGCAGCTTAATCCGGGAGAATTCACCCCTCCACTTT. Its protein product is CASSLIRENSPLHF.

The V and J genes are TRBV20-1 and TRBJ1-2, with D perhaps matching TRBD1 (5 bases). This CDR3 is 13 amino acids long. Germline V gives CDR1 DFQATT, CDR2 SNEGSKA (reference sequence). V was shortened by 4 bases and J by 0 bases, with 9 bases between the two germline ends. CDR3 DNA: TGCAGTGCTAAGGGGTCCTCTAACTATGGCTACACCTTC. This sequence encodes CSAKGSSNYGYTF.

The genes are TRBV20-1 and TRBJ2-7; D may be TRBD1 or TRBD2 (7 bases each). The CDR3 is 14 amino acids. The V end was cut by 3 bases, the J end by 4 bases, with 16 bases between. CDR1 is DFQATT, CDR2 SNEGSKA, per germline (reference sequence). CDR3 protein: CSASQTGRGYEQYF. Written as DNA, the CDR3 is TGCAGTGCTAGTCAGACAGGGAGGGGTTACGAGCAGTACTTC.

J is TRBJ2-1 and V is TRBV12-3 or TRBV12-4; 10 bases map to TRBD2. J gave up 9 bases and V 11 bases, and 10 bases lay outside the gene matches. The CDR3 covers 13 residues. CDR3 loop: CAGSGTSALEQFF. Written as DNA, the CDR3 is TGTGCCGGCTCCGGGACTAGCGCTCTTGAGCAGTTCTTC.

The sample holds a few counts of this clonotype. The genes are TRBV21-1 and TRBJ2-3; the D segment call TRBD1 is taken from the table without a DNA check. TRBV21-1 is flagged as a pseudogene. CDR3 length equals 17 residues. The CDR3 DNA is TGTGCCAGCAGCAAAGCTCGGGAAGGGAATGGGCCAGATACGCAGTATTTT. This sequence encodes CASSKAREGNGPDTQYF.

This clonotype was detected only a few times. The chain employs TRBV2 and TRBJ1-1; D not resolved. This CDR3 is 13 amino acids long. Trimming shortened V by 4 bases and J by 8 bases, and 14 bases separated the two germline ends. The germline V gene has CDR1 SNHLY and CDR2 FYNNEI. CDR3 bases: TGTGCCAGCAGTGTTTTTGTGGAGTCGGAAGCTTTCTTT. It is translated as CASSVFVESEAFF.

The genes are TRBV24-1 and TRBJ2-5; D is possibly TRBD1 or TRBD2 (5 bases each). The CDR3 has 12 amino acids. Per germline, CDR1 KGHDR and CDR2 SFDVKD. V lost 3 bases and J lost 5, with 6 bases in between. This CDR3 is CATSDEGETQYF. The CDR3 DNA is TGTGCCACCAGTGATGAGGGGGAGACCCAGTACTTC.

The chain links TRBV4-1 to TRBJ1-1; D remains ambiguous. V shed 3 bases and J shed 10 bases, with 21 bases lying between them. Germline-derived CDR1 and CDR2 are MGHRA and YSYEKL. The length of the CDR3 is 15 residues. This chain's CDR3 is CASSQAASFEAGAFF. In nucleotides, the CDR3 is TGCGCCAGCAGCCAGGCTGCATCCTTCGAGGCTGGAGCTTTCTTT.

The chain is built from TRBV20-1 and TRBJ2-5; no clear D. The CDR3 length is 12 residues. Trimming cost V 0 bases and J 11 bases, with 13 bases left between them. CDR1 DFQATT and CDR2 SNEGSKA come from the germline V gene (reference sequence). The CDR3 region has the DNA TGCAGTGCTAGAGATTCGAGCAATGAGCAGTACTTC. Encoded protein: CSARDSSNEQYF.

This clonotype occurred many times. The chain employs TRBV28 and TRBJ1-1; unclear D gene. Germline-derived CDR1 and CDR2 are MDHEN and SYDVKM. This CDR3 comprises 11 residues. V was shortened by 3 bases and J by 2 bases, with 1 base between the two germline ends. CDR3 in DNA: TGTGCCAGCAGTTTCAACACTGAAGCTTTCTTT. This encodes CASSFNTEAFF.

In this sample, this clonotype turned up a few times. The chain is built from TRBV4-2 and TRBJ1-5, with 10 bases lining up with TRBD1. V was clipped by 1 base and J by 6 bases; unmatched bases: 6. Germline V CDR1 and CDR2: LGHNA, YNFKEQ. The CDR3 is 16 amino acids. The CDR3 DNA reads as TGTGCCAGCAGCCAAGTCCGACAGGGGGCCATTCAGCCCCAGCATTTT. Protein: CASSQVRQGAIQPQHF.

The rearrangement links TRBV7-2 to TRBJ2-1, with D possibly matching TRBD2 (5 bases). Germline V gene data show CDR1 as SGHTA and CDR2 as FQGNSA. Deletions cut 2 bases from V and 5 bases from J, with 10 bases between. The CDR3 runs 14 residues. The CDR3 DNA reads TGTGCCAGCAGCTTAAGCGGATATCACAATGAGCAGTTCTTC. Its protein product is CASSLSGYHNEQFF.

This sequence joins TRBV20-1 and TRBJ2-5, with 7 bases fitting TRBD2. The CDR3 is 15 residues long. Germline V gene data show CDR1 as DFQATT and CDR2 as SNEGSKA (reference sequence). Trimming cost V 2 bases and J 4 bases; bases outside gene matches: 10. The CDR3 here is CSARPGLESAETQYF. The CDR3, as DNA: TGCAGTGCTAGACCCGGACTAGAGTCAGCAGAGACCCAGTACTTC.

This clonotype was picked up a small number of times. The CDR3 nucleotides read TGTGCCCCCGGGACATTATACGACAATGAGCAGTTCTTC. Amino acid sequence: CAPGTLYDNEQFF. The chain uses TRBV10-3 and TRBJ2-1; D perhaps matches TRBD1 (6 bases). The germline V and J ends were trimmed by 11 bases and 5 bases, with 16 bases remaining between them. Germline assignment: CDR1 ENHRY and CDR2 SYGVKD. The CDR3 consists of 13 residues.

The sample holds a few counts of this clonotype. V and J are TRBV18 and TRBJ1-5, with D tentatively TRBD1 (5 bases). The CDR3 consists of 16 residues. Germline V gene data show CDR1 as KGHSH and CDR2 as LQKENI. The V gene lost 2 bases and the J gene lost 2 bases, with 13 bases spanning the gap. CDR3 coding DNA: TGTGCCAGCTCACCAAATTTTCTACAGGGCAATCAGCCCCAGCATTTT. It encodes CASSPNFLQGNQPQHF.

The V gene is TRBV18, the J gene TRBJ1-1; TRBD1 agrees at 8 bases. V lost 8 bases and J lost 4; bases outside the gene matches: 3. The V gene's germline CDR1 is KGHSH and CDR2 LQKENI. There are 12 residues in the CDR3. This CDR3 is CASQTGGTEAFF. CDR3 nucleotides: TGTGCCAGCCAAACAGGGGGCACTGAAGCTTTCTTT.

This chain connects TRBV21-1 to TRBJ2-1; the table's D gene call, TRBD2, was not cross checked with the DNA. The J call may be incorrect, as the DNA end agrees better with TRBJ2-7. TRBV21-1 is a recognized pseudogene. The CDR3 totals 21 residues. The CDR3 coding sequence is TGTGCCAGCAGCAAAGCGGATGTTAGGGACGCGCCCTCTCACTCCTACAATGAGCAGTACTTC. Translated: CASSKADVRDAPSHSYNEQYF.

This chain uses TRBV15 with TRBJ2-4, with 9 bases fitting TRBD2. Trimming took 0 bases from V and 3 from J; bases not matched to a gene: 9. The CDR3 runs 18 residues. The germline V gene has CDR1 LNHNV and CDR2 YYDKDF (reference sequence). CDR3 DNA: TGTGCCACCAGCAGAGACTGGCTAGCGGGATTGGGCAAAAACATTCAGTACTTC. Amino acid sequence: CATSRDWLAGLGKNIQYF.

This clonotype appeared many times. The chain combines TRBV7-2 with TRBJ2-3; unclear D gene. Germline CDR1 is SGHTA and CDR2 is FQGNSA. V shed 3 bases and J shed 4 bases, with 8 bases lying between them. The CDR3 loop spans 13 amino acids. CDR3: CASSLSEADTQYF. CDR3 coding DNA: TGTGCCAGCAGCTTGTCCGAGGCAGATACGCAGTATTTT.

CDR3 amino acids: CSVAQYPDGRRTDTQYF. As DNA, the CDR3 is TGCAGCGTTGCCCAGTACCCCGACGGGCGGCGCACAGATACGCAGTATTTT. This chain uses TRBV29-1 with TRBJ2-3, with no clear D. This CDR3 has 17 residues. Deletions cut 4 bases from V and 1 base from J, with 21 bases between. Germline V gene lookup returns CDR1 SQVTM and CDR2 ANQGSEA.

At least ten counts were recorded for this clonotype. The gene calls are TRBV7-2 and TRBJ2-1; D perhaps matches TRBD1 (6 bases). The V end lost 1 base, the J end lost 2 bases, and 9 bases lay between the germline ends. Germline V gene data show CDR1 as SGHTA and CDR2 as FQGNSA. The CDR3 consists of 15 residues. The CDR3: CASSLDRVPYNEQFF. As DNA, the CDR3 is TGTGCCAGCAGCTTAGACAGGGTACCCTACAATGAGCAGTTCTTC.

The V and J genes are TRBV18 and TRBJ1-5; 8 bases are shared with TRBD1. V lost 3 bases and J lost 0; bases outside the gene matches: 19. Germline loops: CDR1 KGHSH, CDR2 LQKENI. The CDR3 has 21 residues. The CDR3 bases are TGTGCCAGCTCACCGTCGAGGGTGGGACAGGATTTGATCTATAGCAATCAGCCCCAGCATTTT. It encodes CASSPSRVGQDLIYSNQPQHF. The full variable domain, completed using reference TRBV18 and TRBJ1-5, is NAGVMQNPRHLVRRRGQEARLRCSPMKGHSHVYWYRQLPEEGLKFMVYLQKENIIDESGMPKERFSAEFPKEGPSILRIQQVVRGDSAAYFCASSPSRVGQDLIYSNQPQHFGDGTRLSIL.

The chain carries TRBV9 and TRBJ1-5, with 7 bases matching TRBD1. With V trimmed by 4 bases and J by 1 base, 5 bases remained unmatched. This CDR3 has 15 residues. The germline CDR1 and CDR2 sequences are SGDLS and YYNGEE. CDR3 nucleotide sequence: TGTGCCAGCAGCCTTACAGGGGAGAGCAATCAGCCCCAGCATTTT. This translates into CASSLTGESNQPQHF.

This clonotype was recorded at least ten times. This chain links TRBV12-5 with TRBJ1-2, with no clear D. V was pared by 1 base and J by 2 bases, with 5 bases between. The CDR3 is 13 residues long. Germline lookup yields CDR1 LGHNT and CDR2 FRNRAP. The CDR3 is CASGLDRNYGYTF. The CDR3 DNA is TGTGCTAGTGGTTTGGACAGAAACTATGGCTACACCTTC.

A note on this clonotype: A much larger clone differs by one base, so this may be a read error. This chain uses TRBV5-1 with TRBJ2-1; 7 bases fit TRBD1. The germline V gene has CDR1 SGHRS and CDR2 YFSETQ. The CDR3 length is 20 residues. The CDR3 DNA follows: TGCGCCAACAGCTTGGATGGAACCGGGACAGCTAACAATAGGAGGAATGAGCAGTTCTTC. It translates to CANSLDGTGTANNRRNEQFF.

V gene TRBV6-6 combines with J gene TRBJ1-2; maybe TRBD1 (5 bases). CDR3 length: 14 amino acids. With 6 bases removed from V and 7 bases from J, the gap between germline ends came to 18 bases. CDR1 is MNHNY, CDR2 SVGAGI, per germline (reference sequence). The CDR3 DNA reads TGTGCCAGCAGCCCCAATCAGGGTACGGGTGGCTACACCTTC. Protein: CASSPNQGTGGYTF.

This clonotype has a count of ten or more. This chain's CDR3 is CASSFLGNYGYTF. The CDR3 nucleotides are TGTGCCAGCAGCTTCCTCGGGAACTATGGCTACACCTTC. The J gene is TRBJ1-2, the V gene TRBV12-3 or TRBV12-4; D is ambiguous. The CDR3 extends over 13 amino acids. Trimming removed 6 bases at V and 2 bases at J, with 10 bases between.

The chain has TRBV28 and TRBJ2-3, with 7 nucleotides matching TRBD1. After removal of 8 bases from V and 2 bases from J, the junction contained 7 bases not matched to a gene. There are 14 residues in the CDR3. The germline CDR1 and CDR2 sequences are MDHEN and SYDVKM. The DNA of the CDR3 is TGTGCCAGCGGCTACAGGGGTTACACAGATACGCAGTATTTT. It translates to CASGYRGYTDTQYF.

In this sample, this clonotype turned up many times. CDR3 bases: TGTGCCAGCAGCTCCGACAGGGGAATAGCCAAAAACATTCAGTACTTC. Its translation is CASSSDRGIAKNIQYF. The V gene is TRBV7-9, the J gene TRBJ2-4; 8 nucleotides agree with TRBD1. With V trimmed by 4 bases and J by 0 bases, 5 bases remained unmatched. Germline lookup yields CDR1 SEHNR and CDR2 FQNEAQ (reference sequence). The CDR3 consists of 16 residues.